The clone carrying this TCR beta chain is a singleton in its sample. Its antigen is as yet unknown. These data originate in a study of radiation and T cells in renal cell carcinoma. Points from the study as a whole: Baseline intratumoral clonotype presence is unknown without pretreatment biopsies.

The time point was: blood 4 weeks post-SBRT, at nephrectomy. Treatment of the sample: 15 Gy SBRT to primary tumor, nephrectomy 4 weeks later. Radiation-treated patients gave blood at baseline, week 2 and week 4. The CDR3 loop spans 16 amino acids. Germline V gene lookup returns CDR1 LGHNA and CDR2 YNFKEQ. The junction had 7 bases not matched to a gene; V was cut back by 4 bases and J by 4 bases. TCRdb keeps only in-frame clones here, not all; method: immunoSEQ multiplex PCR. The table has some 64,000 clones, over 65% seen once. The sequence came from a man in his 60s with renal cell carcinoma. This sequence joins TRBV4-2 and TRBJ1-5, with 10 bases identical to TRBD1. Sequenced here: blood, sampled from a patient whose treatment included radiotherapy and nephrectomy. The CDR3 nucleotides are TGTGCCAGCAGCCCGACAGGGGGCAGGGGGAATCAGCCCCAGCATTTT. It encodes CASSPTGGRGNQPQHF.